This TCR beta chain was documented in a study of T cells after yellow fever vaccination. Study overall: Fractions of limited cellularity were prepared by means of SMART-Seq v4 Ultra Low Input. General study findings and limits: Faster peaking, at day 5 versus 15, marked a secondary response that was weaker. A large majority of primary-vaccination clones showed up again after the booster (approximately 95% CD4, around 90% CD8).

V was clipped by 3 bases and J by 1 base, with 9 bases between them. This CDR3 is 14 amino acids long. CDR1 SNHLY and CDR2 FYNNEI come from the germline V gene. This clonotype was found a few times. Antigen: not known. Generation of TCR cDNA used 5'RACE template switching (which added a universal primer site and UMIs). TCRdb re-called the 5' RACE reads through MiXCR, storing one row per CDR3 protein. The sample has a few hundred thousand distinct CDR3 sequences; 11% are singletons. Sequenced here: PBMCs, sampled on the day of the first yellow fever vaccination. This rearrangement joins TRBV2 to TRBJ2-5; D unclear. This clonotype was sampled from a man aged 18-30 years who received the YFV17D yellow fever vaccine. The CDR3 region is CASSEPFPQETQYF. DNA of the CDR3: TGTGCCAGCAGTGAGCCATTCCCCCAAGAGACCCAGTACTTC.